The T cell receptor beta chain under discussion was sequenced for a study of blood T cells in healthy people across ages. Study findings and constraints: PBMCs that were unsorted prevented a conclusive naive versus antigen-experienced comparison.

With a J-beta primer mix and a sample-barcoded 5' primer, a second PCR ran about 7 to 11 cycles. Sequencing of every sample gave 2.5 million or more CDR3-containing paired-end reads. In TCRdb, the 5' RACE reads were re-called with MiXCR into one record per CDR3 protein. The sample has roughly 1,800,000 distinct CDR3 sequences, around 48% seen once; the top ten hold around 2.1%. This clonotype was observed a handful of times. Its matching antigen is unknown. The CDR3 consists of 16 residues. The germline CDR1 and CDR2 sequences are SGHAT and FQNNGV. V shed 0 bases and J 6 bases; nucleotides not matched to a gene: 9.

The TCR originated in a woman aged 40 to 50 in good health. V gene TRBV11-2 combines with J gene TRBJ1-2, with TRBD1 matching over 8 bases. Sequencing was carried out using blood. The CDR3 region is CASSLDLGQAGHGYTF. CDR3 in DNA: TGTGCCAGCAGCTTAGATCTGGGACAGGCGGGTCATGGCTACACCTTC. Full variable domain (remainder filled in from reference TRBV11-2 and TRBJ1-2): EAGVAQSPRYKIIEKRQSVAFWCNPISGHATLYWYQQILGQGPKLLIQFQNNGVVDDSQLPKDRFSAERLKGVDSTLKIQPAKLEDSAVYLCASSLDLGQAGHGYTFGSGTRLTVV.